This T cell receptor beta chain came from a study of blood T cell repertoires in COVID-19. Original processing notes: The authors estimated nucleated cell counts from reference gene primer amplification. TCRdb's table, derived via immunoSEQ multiplex PCR, lists solely in-frame clones and lacks some. From that table come the V and J calls and clone size; the DNA was used to work out D and trimming. The table records roughly 350,000 clones, 87% of them present only once. The sequence was obtained from a woman aged 50 to 60 with COVID-19, enrolled during active disease. What was sequenced was peripheral blood.

CDR3: CASSDRTRYEQYF. CDR3 nucleotide sequence: TGTGCCAGCAGTGACAGAACGCGGTACGAGCAGTACTTC. The V call is TRBV2, the J call TRBJ2-7; D gene uncertain. The germline V gene has CDR1 SNHLY and CDR2 FYNNEI. CDR3 size: 13 residues. Deletions cut 3 bases from V and 4 bases from J, with 10 bases between.